The sequence of this T cell receptor (beta chain) was determined in a study of T-cell memory formation after mild COVID-19. TCRdb re-called the 5' RACE reads through MiXCR, storing one row per CDR3 protein. The sample carries 400,000 to 500,000 distinct CDR3 sequences, more than 15% recorded once. J gave up 3 bases and V 5 bases, and 4 bases lay outside the gene matches. Germline V CDR1 and CDR2: SGHRS, YFSETQ. CDR3 size: 14 residues. The sequence was collected from a man aged 18-30 years who had mild COVID-19 (a few samples of this study predate the infection). Cell type and time point are not known. This chain links TRBV5-1 with TRBJ2-7; 11 bases are a match to TRBD1. The sample taken for sequencing was PBMCs or a T cell subset sorted from them (not recorded which). The CDR3 nucleotides are TGCGCCAGCAGGGCCGGGACAGGGGGCTACGAGCAGTACTTC. Its translation: CASRAGTGGYEQYF.